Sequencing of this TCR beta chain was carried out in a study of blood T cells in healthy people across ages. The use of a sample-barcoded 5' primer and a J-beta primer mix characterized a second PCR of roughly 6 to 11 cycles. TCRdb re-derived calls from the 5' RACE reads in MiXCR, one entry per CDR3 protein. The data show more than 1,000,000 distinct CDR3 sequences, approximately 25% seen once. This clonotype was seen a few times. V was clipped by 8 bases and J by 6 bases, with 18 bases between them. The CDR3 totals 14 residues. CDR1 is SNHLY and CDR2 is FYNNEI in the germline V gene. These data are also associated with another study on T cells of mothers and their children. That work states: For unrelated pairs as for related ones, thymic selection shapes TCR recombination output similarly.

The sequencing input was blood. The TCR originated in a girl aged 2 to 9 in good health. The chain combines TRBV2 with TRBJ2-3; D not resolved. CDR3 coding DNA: TGTGCCAGCTCCCCTATCCGGGCGCGGGATACGCAGTATTTT. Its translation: CASSPIRARDTQYF.